These 26 T cell receptor beta chains came from one sample sequenced in a study of CD8+ T cells in alopecia areata. The sequencing template was cDNA reverse transcribed from extracted RNA. The protocol was immunoSEQ multiplex PCR, while the TCRdb copy is restricted to in-frame clones and leaves out a portion. This sample yields under 300,000 clones, of which 50% to 75% are seen a single time; 0.93% belongs to the top ten. Treatment of the sample: oral pan-JAK inhibitor, 5-10 mg twice daily. Specimen: CD4+ T cells sorted from blood, collected at roughly week 53, from a patient treated with tofacitinib. The receptor set was obtained from a human donor with alopecia areata.

The chain uses TRBV7-9 and TRBJ1-2; D gene uncertain. Germline V gives CDR1 SEHNR, CDR2 FQNEAQ (reference sequence). The V and J ends lost 0 bases and 13 bases respectively, with 18 bases between them. CDR3 length equals 14 residues. This CDR3 is CASSLAWSSSSGTF. DNA for the CDR3: TGTGCCAGCAGCTTAGCTTGGAGTTCAAGTAGTGGCACCTTC.

Only a few counts were recorded for this clone. The gene calls are TRBV5-1 and TRBJ2-1; D gene uncertain. The CDR3 covers 13 residues. Germline values: CDR1 SGHRS, CDR2 YFSETQ. The V gene lost 0 bases and the J gene lost 13 bases, with 14 bases spanning the gap. The chain's CDR3 is CASSLEGLTNQFF. In DNA form, the CDR3 reads TGCGCCAGCAGCTTGGAGGGCCTCACCAACCAGTTCTTC.

V is TRBV6-5 and J is TRBJ2-1; 8 bases align to TRBD2. This CDR3 has 15 residues. Germline V gene data show CDR1 as MNHEY and CDR2 as SVGAGI. V was clipped by 0 bases and J by 8 bases; unmatched bases: 6. As DNA, the CDR3 is TGTGCCAGCAGTTACTCGGTCGGGGGGGCACATGAGCAGTTCTTC. As protein: CASSYSVGGAHEQFF.

This chain uses TRBV7-2 with TRBJ2-7; TRBD1 matches at 8 bases. The CDR3 loop spans 16 amino acids. Trimming removed 2 bases from V and 5 bases from J; junction bases left unmatched: 11. In germline, CDR1 is SGHTA, CDR2 FQGNSA. CDR3 in amino acids: CASSLNRGQGINEQYF. The CDR3 DNA follows: TGTGCCAGCAGCTTAAACCGAGGACAGGGTATCAACGAGCAGTACTTC.

The table lists this clone with a few counts. The CDR3 here is CASSLGGKNYEQYF. The DNA of the CDR3 is TGCGCCAGCAGCTTAGGAGGGAAGAACTACGAGCAGTACTTC. V usage is TRBV5-1 and J usage is TRBJ2-7; a weak D match, TRBD2 (6 bases). V lost 2 bases and J lost 3, with 12 bases in between. This CDR3 has 14 amino acids. Germline V gives CDR1 SGHRS, CDR2 YFSETQ. The full variable domain, completed using reference TRBV5-1 and TRBJ2-7, is KAGVTQTPRYLIKTRGQQVTLSCSPISGHRSVSWYQQTPGQGLQFLFEYFSETQRNKGNFPGRFSGRQFSNSRSEMNVSTLELGDSALYLCASSLGGKNYEQYFGPGTRLTVT.

This clone has more than one count but fewer than ten. The chain recombines TRBV29-1 with TRBJ2-5; TRBD2 matches at 8 bases. The CDR3 is 13 amino acids. Germline trimming cut 6 bases from V and 2 bases from J; bases unmatched to any gene: 5. Germline CDR1 reads SQVTM; CDR2 reads ANQGSEA. DNA of the CDR3: TGCAGCGTGATAGCGGGGCCACAAGAGACCCAGTACTTC. Amino acid sequence: CSVIAGPQETQYF.

The chain has TRBV29-1 and TRBJ2-7, with D unresolved. The CDR3 spans 13 residues. Between the trimmed V and J ends, which lost 4 bases and 1 base, there was a span of 11 bases. Germline V gives CDR1 SQVTM, CDR2 ANQGSEA. The CDR3 nucleotides read TGCAGCGTTGCGGAGATGATTTCCTACGAGCAGTACTTC. It specifies CSVAEMISYEQYF.

This rearrangement joins TRBV2 to TRBJ2-1, with D possibly being TRBD1 (6 bases). The CDR3 loop spans 15 amino acids. The germline CDR1 and CDR2 sequences are SNHLY and FYNNEI. Between the trimmed V and J ends, which lost 6 bases and 5 bases, there was a span of 17 bases. CDR3 DNA sequence: TGTGCCAGCAGCGTGAGACAGGAAAGTAACAATGAGCAGTTCTTC. Translating it yields CASSVRQESNNEQFF.

This chain joins TRBV13 and TRBJ1-3; D gene ambiguous. Trimming cost V 0 bases and J 4 bases, with 4 bases left between them. This CDR3 contains 13 residues. Germline CDR1 is PRHDT and CDR2 is FYEKMQ (reference sequence). In DNA form, the CDR3 reads TGTGCCAGCAGCTTAGGGGACGGAAACACCATATATTTT. Protein: CASSLGDGNTIYF.

This clone was recorded only once. V usage is TRBV30 and J usage is TRBJ2-3; D perhaps matches TRBD1 (5 bases). V was clipped by 0 bases and J by 3 bases, with 13 bases between them. Germline CDR1 reads GTSNPN; CDR2 reads SVGIG (reference sequence). The CDR3 runs to 15 residues. The CDR3 coding sequence is TGTGCCTGGAGTGTAACGGGCAGGGCAACAGATACGCAGTATTTT. It is translated as CAWSVTGRATDTQYF.

Regarding this clone: Other DNA sequences in the sample encode the same CDR3. The J gene is TRBJ1-5, the V gene TRBV30; 7 bases align to TRBD1. J gave up 7 bases and V 0 bases, and 3 bases lay outside the gene matches. CDR1 is GTSNPN and CDR2 is SVGIG in the germline V gene (reference sequence). The CDR3 loop spans 13 amino acids. CDR3 in amino acids: CAWSVQGGQPQHF. CDR3 coding DNA: TGTGCCTGGAGTGTGCAGGGGGGACAGCCCCAGCATTTT.

The rearrangement links TRBV7-9 to TRBJ1-5; D might be TRBD1 (6 bases). Trimming left V 5 bases short and J 2 bases short, with 13 bases between. The CDR3 sequence is 15 residues long. Germline V gene data show CDR1 as SEHNR and CDR2 as FQNEAQ (reference sequence). CDR3 sequence reads: CASSPPGDGNQPQHF. Written as DNA, the CDR3 is TGTGCCAGCAGCCCCCCAGGGGATGGCAATCAGCCCCAGCATTTT.

This clone came up a few times. The V and J genes are TRBV6-5 and TRBJ1-5; D is undetermined. Germline V gene lookup returns CDR1 MNHEY and CDR2 SVGAGI. The V end lost 5 bases, the J end lost 6 bases, and 14 bases lay between the germline ends. The CDR3 length is 14 residues. The CDR3 DNA reads as TGTGCCAGCAGTCCCGCGTCAGCGGGTCAGCCCCAGCATTTT. Its protein product is CASSPASAGQPQHF.

This clone has a handful of counts. The genes are TRBV9 and TRBJ1-3; 8 bases fit TRBD1. The CDR3 has 16 residues. In germline, CDR1 is SGDLS, CDR2 YYNGEE. V shed 3 bases, J shed 0 bases, and the junction held 5 bases outside the gene matches. CDR3 sequence reads: CASSAGTGRSGNTIYF. CDR3 sequence (DNA): TGTGCCAGCAGCGCGGGGACAGGCCGCTCTGGAAACACCATATATTTT.

The chain joins TRBV30 to TRBJ1-1; a weak D match, TRBD1 (5 bases). With 0 bases removed from V and 2 bases from J, the gap between germline ends came to 10 bases. Germline V gene data show CDR1 as GTSNPN and CDR2 as SVGIG (reference sequence). CDR3 length: 14 amino acids. This chain's CDR3 is CAWSVWGTNTEAFF. CDR3 DNA sequence: TGTGCCTGGAGTGTTTGGGGGACCAACACTGAAGCTTTCTTT. Looking up the rest from reference TRBV30 and TRBJ1-1 gives the full variable domain: SQTIHQWPATLVQPVGSPLSLECTVEGTSNPNLYWYRQAAGRGLQLLFYSVGIGQISSEVPQNLSASRPQDRQFILSSKKLLLSDSGFYLCAWSVWGTNTEAFFGQGTRLTVV.

The V and J genes are TRBV4-2 and TRBJ2-2; TRBD1 is a possible D gene (7 bases). CDR1 LGHNA and CDR2 YNFKEQ come from the germline V gene. The CDR3 sequence is 15 residues long. V was trimmed by 11 bases and J by 2 bases, leaving 18 bases between them. CDR3 nucleotide sequence: TGTGCCGCTGGGGGGACAGATACAAACACCGGGGAGCTGTTTTTT. Amino acids: CAAGGTDTNTGELFF.

This clone was seen more than once but under ten times. V gene TRBV9 combines with J gene TRBJ2-5; perhaps TRBD2 as D (5 bases). The V gene lost 2 bases and the J gene lost 1 base, with 9 bases spanning the gap. CDR3 length: 14 amino acids. Germline values: CDR1 SGDLS, CDR2 YYNGEE. CDR3 in amino acids: CASSVGVSQETQYF. The DNA of the CDR3 is TGTGCCAGCAGCGTCGGGGTCAGCCAAGAGACCCAGTACTTC.

The chain carries TRBV7-6 and TRBJ1-6; D gene ambiguous. The V gene lost 5 bases and the J gene lost 6 bases, with 14 bases spanning the gap. CDR3 length: 15 residues. The germline V gene encodes CDR1 SGHVS and CDR2 FNYEAQ. The CDR3 region is CASSPATGSNSPLHF. For the CDR3, the DNA is TGTGCCAGCAGCCCGGCGACGGGGAGTAATTCACCCCTCCACTTT.

This chain connects TRBV29-1 to TRBJ1-1; possibly TRBD1 for D (6 bases). The V gene lost 4 bases and the J gene lost 10 bases, with 19 bases spanning the gap. CDR1 is SQVTM, CDR2 ANQGSEA, per germline. This CDR3 is 13 amino acids long. In nucleotides, the CDR3 is TGCAGCGTTGGGGTGTGGGGGCGGCTGGGAGCTTTCTTT. Translated, it gives CSVGVWGRLGAFF. The variable domain in full, completed from reference TRBV29-1 and TRBJ1-1, reads SAVISQKPSRDICQRGTSLTIQCQVDSQVTMMFWYRQQPGQSLTLIATANQGSEATYESGFVIDKFPISRPNLTFSTLTVSNMSPEDSSIYLCSVGVWGRLGAFFGQGTRLTVV.

V gene TRBV29-1 combines with J gene TRBJ2-3; perhaps TRBD1 as D (6 bases). The V end lost 6 bases, the J end lost 2 bases, and 12 bases lay between the germline ends. The CDR3 totals 13 residues. Per germline, CDR1 SQVTM and CDR2 ANQGSEA. The CDR3 spells CSVGRTDTDTQYF. Written as DNA, the CDR3 is TGCAGCGTGGGTCGGACAGACACAGATACGCAGTATTTT.

This clone has just one count. The J gene is TRBJ2-1, the V gene TRBV29-1; tentatively, D is TRBD1 (6 bases). CDR1 and CDR2 (germline): SQVTM, ANQGSEA. The CDR3 extends over 12 amino acids. CDR3 protein: CRGRGRGNEQFF. Written as DNA, the CDR3 is TGCAGGGGGAGAGGCAGGGGCAATGAGCAGTTCTTC.

V usage is TRBV6-6 and J usage is TRBJ1-5; maybe TRBD1 (5 bases). The V end was cut by 5 bases, the J end by 0 bases, with 11 bases between. The CDR3 loop spans 15 amino acids. Germline V CDR1 and CDR2: MNHNY, SVGAGI (reference sequence). The CDR3 nucleotides read TGTGCCAGCAGTCAGGGTCCTTCTAGCAATCAGCCCCAGCATTTT. It specifies CASSQGPSSNQPQHF.

This clone came up a few times. This chain links TRBV29-1 with TRBJ2-1; D may match TRBD1 or TRBD2 (5 bases each). The germline CDR1 and CDR2 sequences are SQVTM and ANQGSEA. The CDR3 is made up of 14 amino acids. V dropped 8 bases and J dropped 0 bases, with 14 bases sitting between them. The chain's CDR3 is CSLLGVNSYNEQFF. The CDR3 DNA is TGCAGCCTCCTGGGGGTGAACTCCTACAATGAGCAGTTCTTC.

This clone appeared a single time. The chain is built from TRBV7-2 and TRBJ2-2; tentatively, D is TRBD2 (7 bases). The CDR3 contains 17 residues. V shed 1 base and J shed 1 base, with 13 bases lying between them. Germline assignment: CDR1 SGHTA and CDR2 FQGNSA. CDR3 amino acids: CASSLGGGAKNTGELFF. The DNA for the CDR3 is TGTGCCAGCAGCTTAGGCGGGGGCGCGAAGAACACCGGGGAGCTGTTTTTT.

About this clone: The same CDR3 can be traced to other DNA sequences in this sample. J is TRBJ2-2 and V is TRBV15, with 7 nucleotides matching TRBD1. The V segment lost 1 base and the J segment 2 bases; nucleotides outside the gene matches: 1. In germline, CDR1 is LNHNV, CDR2 YYDKDF (reference sequence). This CDR3 spans 15 amino acids. CDR3 DNA sequence: TGTGCCACCAGCAGAGGGGACAGAAACACCGGGGAGCTGTTTTTT. This gives the protein CATSRGDRNTGELFF. The full variable domain, its missing parts supplied by reference TRBV15 and TRBJ2-2, is DAMVIQNPRYQVTQFGKPVTLSCSQTLNHNVMYWYQQKSSQAPKLLFHYYDKDFNNEADTPDNFQSRRPNTSFCFLDIRSPGLGDTAMYLCATSRGDRNTGELFFGEGSRLTVL.

Only a few counts were recorded for this clone. The chain employs TRBV6-5 and TRBJ2-7; a possible D gene is TRBD2 (5 bases). Trimming cost V 5 bases and J 0 bases, with 11 bases left between them. The CDR3 runs to 14 residues. The V gene's germline CDR1 is MNHEY and CDR2 SVGAGI. The DNA for the CDR3 is TGTGCCAGCAGTACTCGCCGGGGCTCCTACGAGCAGTACTTC. This translates into CASSTRRGSYEQYF.